The entry that follows covers one TCR beta chain sequence. The CDR3 contains 11 residues. V gave up 6 bases and J gave up 6 bases, with 7 bases separating them. Germline values: CDR1 SNHLY, CDR2 FYNNEI. These data originate in a study of shared clonotypes between healthy human individuals. Sequencing used immunoSEQ multiplex PCR; TCRdb keeps in-frame clones, though not all of them. The sample carries 2 million to 2.5 million clones, 85% to 95% recorded once. The specimen was naive CD4+ T cells from PBMCs. The subset was: CD45RA+ positively selected. The TCR sequence derives from a man younger than 35 in good health. Some clones in this sample may be carry-over from other donors' samples. This sequence joins TRBV2 and TRBJ2-3; the D is unclear. The CDR3 sequence is CASSGWDTQYF. Here the CDR3 DNA reads TGTGCCAGCAGCGGTTGGGATACGCAGTATTTT.